These T cell receptor beta chains were read from a single sample in a study of cytomegalovirus exposure and HLA in healthy donors. Sequenced by immunoSEQ multiplex PCR; TCRdb stores in-frame clones only, minus some. The sample yields under 130,000 clones, around 67% seen once. Sequences were obtained from PBMCs. Receptors were obtained from a woman between 50 and 59 years old in good health and CMV-seronegative. CDR3s include the opening cysteine and the closing phenylalanine or tryptophan. The D gene is left open where the match is weak. Clone size appears in some rows only: once, few, many, or a class for an expanded clone.

J: TRBJ2-3; size: -; D: TRBD2; V: TRBV29-1; CDR3: CSVASSGGITDTQYF; DNA: TGCAGCGTTGCAAGTAGCGGGGGGATCACAGATACGCAGTATTTT
J: TRBJ1-4; size: -; D: TRBD1; V: TRBV19; CDR3: CATTSLGTGNEKLFF; DNA: TGTGCCACAACGAGCCTGGGGACAGGGAATGAAAAACTGTTTTTT
J: TRBJ1-4; size: -; D: TRBD1; V: TRBV7-9; CDR3: CASSPTGRDEKLFF; DNA: TGTGCCAGCAGCCCGACAGGGCGGGATGAAAAACTGTTTTTT
J: TRBJ2-2; size: few; D: TRBD1; V: TRBV28; CDR3: CASSLFLWTGAAGELFF; DNA: TGTGCCAGCAGTTTATTCTTGTGGACAGGGGCGGCCGGGGAGCTGTTTTTT
J: TRBJ2-1; size: -; D: TRBD2; V: TRBV7-8; CDR3: CASSLEGTSLLGEQFF; DNA: TGTGCCAGCAGCTTAGAGGGGACTAGCTTATTGGGAGAGCAGTTCTTC
J: TRBJ1-6; size: -; D: -; V: TRBV10-2; CDR3: CASTGSSYNSPLHF; DNA: TGCGCCAGCACCGGGAGCTCCTATAATTCACCCCTCCACTTT
J: TRBJ2-1; size: -; D: -; V: TRBV29-1; CDR3: CSVALYNEQFF; DNA: TGCAGCGTTGCGCTATACAATGAGCAGTTCTTC
J: TRBJ1-1; size: -; D: TRBD1; V: TRBV30; CDR3: CAWSPDPTGDINTEAFF; DNA: TGTGCCTGGAGTCCCGACCCGACAGGGGATATTAACACTGAAGCTTTCTTT
J: TRBJ2-3; size: -; D: TRBD2; V: TRBV11-2; CDR3: CASSFLWTGLAGSTDTQYF; DNA: TGTGCCAGCAGCTTCTTGTGGACAGGACTAGCGGGAAGCACAGATACGCAGTATTTT
J: TRBJ2-7; size: -; D: -; V: TRBV18; CDR3: CASSPQGSYSYEQYF; DNA: TGTGCCAGCTCCCCGCAGGGCAGCTACTCCTACGAGCAGTACTTC
J: TRBJ2-1; size: -; D: -; V: TRBV6-5; CDR3: CASINRGGSYNEQFF; DNA: TGTGCCAGCATTAACAGGGGGGGCTCCTACAATGAGCAGTTCTTC
J: TRBJ1-1; size: few; D: -; V: TRBV7-2; CDR3: CASSHPVTGVNTEAFF; DNA: TGTGCCAGCAGCCACCCCGTCACAGGCGTGAACACTGAAGCTTTCTTT
J: TRBJ1-1; size: -; D: TRBD1; V: TRBV5-1; CDR3: CASSLDLWTGPRNTEAFF; DNA: TGCGCCAGCAGCTTGGATCTGTGGACAGGCCCTAGGAACACTGAAGCTTTCTTT
J: TRBJ1-5; size: -; D: -; V: TRBV27; CDR3: CASSFTGNSNQPQHF; DNA: TGTGCCAGCAGTTTTACAGGGAATAGCAATCAGCCCCAGCATTTT
J: TRBJ2-5; size: -; D: TRBD1; V: TRBV7-8; CDR3: CASRHGQVQETQYF; DNA: TGTGCCAGCAGACACGGACAGGTTCAAGAGACCCAGTACTTC
J: TRBJ2-1; size: -; D: TRBD2; V: TRBV5-5; CDR3: CASIEIAGTYNEQFF; DNA: TGTGCCAGCATCGAGATAGCGGGAACCTACAATGAGCAGTTCTTC
J: TRBJ2-3; size: -; D: -; V: TRBV5-1; CDR3: CASSLQGSTDTQYF; DNA: TGCGCCAGCAGCTTGCAGGGGAGCACAGATACGCAGTATTTT
J: TRBJ1-5; size: few; D: TRBD1; V: TRBV7-2; CDR3: CASSLGTGASNQPQHF; DNA: TGTGCCAGCAGCTTAGGGACAGGGGCTAGCAATCAGCCCCAGCATTTT
J: TRBJ1-2; size: -; D: TRBD1; V: TRBV27; CDR3: CASSPSTGSGYTF; DNA: TGTGCCAGCAGTCCCTCGACAGGGAGCGGCTACACCTTC
J: TRBJ2-7; size: -; D: -; V: TRBV28; CDR3: CASSPMPGGTEHYEQYF; DNA: TGTGCCAGCAGTCCTATGCCAGGGGGGACAGAGCACTACGAGCAGTACTTC
J: TRBJ1-1; size: few; D: -; V: TRBV2; CDR3: CASRGQNTEAFF; DNA: TGTGCCAGCAGAGGACAGAACACTGAAGCTTTCTTT
J: TRBJ1-2; size: few; D: TRBD1; V: TRBV5-6; CDR3: CASSDTGGNGYTF; DNA: TGTGCCAGCAGCGACACAGGGGGTAACGGCTACACCTTC
J: TRBJ2-1; size: once; D: TRBD2; V: TRBV7-8; CDR3: CASSILAGGGNEQFF; DNA: TGTGCCAGCAGCATACTAGCGGGAGGAGGCAATGAGCAGTTCTTC
J: TRBJ2-5; size: -; D: -; V: TRBV18; CDR3: CASSPGLDQETQYF; DNA: TGTGCCAGCTCACCTGGACTCGACCAAGAGACCCAGTACTTC
J: TRBJ2-3; size: -; D: TRBD2; V: TRBV6-4; CDR3: CASSVERGPTDTQYF; DNA: TGTGCCAGCAGTGTTGAGCGGGGACCCACAGATACGCAGTATTTT
J: TRBJ1-4; size: -; D: TRBD1; V: TRBV2; CDR3: CATSGTGGAGEKLFF; DNA: TGTGCCACCTCCGGGACAGGGGGCGCGGGTGAAAAACTGTTTTTT
J: TRBJ2-3; size: once; D: -; V: TRBV4-1; CDR3: CASSPLGRGDTDTQYF; DNA: TGCGCCAGCAGCCCCCTGGGCAGGGGGGACACAGATACGCAGTATTTT
J: TRBJ2-1; size: -; D: -; V: TRBV27; CDR3: CASSFRSVYNEQFF; DNA: TGTGCCAGCAGTTTCCGTAGCGTTTACAATGAGCAGTTCTTC
J: TRBJ1-1; size: -; D: -; V: TRBV9; CDR3: CASKFFRVIKVNTEAFF; DNA: TGTGCCAGCAAATTCTTTCGGGTGATTAAAGTGAACACTGAAGCTTTCTTT
J: TRBJ1-3; size: few; D: TRBD1; V: TRBV6-5; CDR3: CASISGGGNTIYF; DNA: TGTGCCAGCATATCAGGGGGTGGAAACACCATATATTTT
J: TRBJ1-5; size: -; D: -; V: TRBV18; CDR3: CASSPAGGGQGTQPQHF; DNA: TGTGCCAGCTCACCAGCCGGTGGTGGGCAGGGGACTCAGCCCCAGCATTTT
J: TRBJ2-3; size: -; D: -; V: TRBV7-3; CDR3: CASSARGGTTDTQYF; DNA: TGTGCCAGCAGCGCCCGGGGCGGGACCACAGATACGCAGTATTTT
J: TRBJ2-3; size: -; D: -; V: TRBV7-9; CDR3: CASSFGVLTDTQYF; DNA: TGTGCCAGCAGCTTCGGAGTTCTCACAGATACGCAGTATTTT
J: TRBJ2-2; size: -; D: -; V: TRBV25-1; CDR3: CASSGGDSDTGELFF; DNA: TGTGCCAGCAGTGGGGGGGACTCAGACACCGGGGAGCTGTTTTTT
J: TRBJ1-5; size: few; D: -; V: TRBV10-1; CDR3: CASRDPVGRRFQPQHF; DNA: TGCGCCAGCAGAGACCCCGTTGGCAGGCGTTTTCAGCCCCAGCATTTT
J: TRBJ2-7; size: -; D: TRBD2; V: TRBV7-2; CDR3: CASSSSLGTSGGREQYF; DNA: TGTGCCAGCAGCTCTTCATTAGGGACTAGCGGGGGAAGGGAGCAGTACTTC
J: TRBJ2-1; size: -; D: TRBD2; V: TRBV7-6; CDR3: CASSLVLAGSPSSYNEQFF; DNA: TGTGCCAGCAGCTTAGTACTAGCGGGATCCCCGAGCTCCTACAATGAGCAGTTCTTC
J: TRBJ1-5; size: -; D: TRBD1; V: TRBV7-8; CDR3: CASSSTGGRQPQHF; DNA: TGTGCCAGCAGCTCAACAGGGGGCCGGCAGCCCCAGCATTTT
J: TRBJ2-7; size: -; D: -; V: TRBV2; CDR3: CASSEATGSSYEQYF; DNA: TGTGCCAGCAGTGAAGCGACGGGTAGCTCCTACGAGCAGTACTTC
J: TRBJ2-5; size: few; D: TRBD2; V: TRBV7-6; CDR3: CASSLGRTSGETQYF; DNA: TGTGCCAGCAGCCTCGGCCGGACTAGCGGGGAGACCCAGTACTTC
J: TRBJ2-3; size: -; D: -; V: TRBV10-3; CDR3: CAISDRRDTDTQYF; DNA: TGTGCCATCAGTGATCGGCGGGACACAGATACGCAGTATTTT
J: TRBJ2-5; size: -; D: TRBD2; V: TRBV7-2; CDR3: CASSYRLAGETPGYF; DNA: TGTGCCAGCAGCTACAGACTAGCGGGGGAAACCCCGGGGTACTTC
J: TRBJ2-7; size: -; D: -; V: TRBV11-2; CDR3: CASSLNRIRYEQYF; DNA: TGTGCCAGCAGCTTGAACAGGATTCGTTACGAGCAGTACTTC
J: TRBJ2-1; size: -; D: -; V: TRBV7-9; CDR3: CASSFDGGGGAGSYNEQFF; DNA: TGTGCCAGCAGCTTCGACGGAGGTGGGGGGGCCGGTTCTTACAATGAGCAGTTCTTC
J: TRBJ2-3; size: -; D: TRBD1; V: TRBV7-2; CDR3: CASSLGQGQDTQYF; DNA: TGTGCCAGCAGCTTGGGACAGGGACAAGATACGCAGTATTTT
J: TRBJ2-1; size: -; D: TRBD2; V: TRBV10-1; CDR3: CASSVGTSGGSYNEQFF; DNA: TGCGCCAGCAGTGTAGGGACTAGCGGGGGGTCCTACAATGAGCAGTTCTTC
J: TRBJ2-5; size: -; D: -; V: TRBV18; CDR3: CASSGQTRQETQYF; DNA: TGTGCCAGCTCGGGCCAGACACGCCAAGAGACCCAGTACTTC
J: TRBJ1-2; size: -; D: -; V: TRBV29-1; CDR3: CSVGEVNYGYTF; DNA: TGCAGCGTTGGCGAGGTAAACTATGGCTACACCTTC
J: TRBJ2-2; size: -; D: TRBD1; V: TRBV5-4; CDR3: CASSLGGLTGAGELFF; DNA: TGTGCCAGCAGCTTGGGTGGGTTGACAGGGGCCGGGGAGCTGTTTTTT
J: TRBJ2-5; size: -; D: -; V: TRBV4-2; CDR3: CASSQKGIGETQYF; DNA: TGTGCCAGCAGCCAAAAGGGGATTGGGGAGACCCAGTACTTC
J: TRBJ2-1; size: once; D: TRBD2; V: TRBV11-2; CDR3: CASSLTSGAYNEQFF; DNA: TGTGCCAGCAGCTTAACTAGCGGGGCCTACAATGAGCAGTTCTTC
J: TRBJ2-7; size: -; D: TRBD2; V: TRBV15; CDR3: CATSSSGDYYEQYF; DNA: TGTGCCACCAGCAGCTCCGGGGACTACTACGAGCAGTACTTC
J: TRBJ2-7; size: -; D: TRBD1; V: TRBV29-1; CDR3: CSAWDRGSYEQYF; DNA: TGCAGCGCATGGGACAGGGGTTCCTACGAGCAGTACTTC
J: TRBJ2-5; size: -; D: TRBD2; V: TRBV4-1; CDR3: CASSQRGVEKTQYF; DNA: TGCGCCAGCAGCCAGCGGGGGGTTGAAAAGACCCAGTACTTC
J: TRBJ2-7; size: -; D: TRBD1; V: TRBV5-1; CDR3: CASSSDRLPYEQYF; DNA: TGCGCCAGCAGCTCGGACAGGCTGCCCTACGAGCAGTACTTC